This T cell receptor (beta chain) comes out of a study of T cell responses to AZD1222 COVID-19 vaccine. V shed 5 bases, J shed 4 bases, and the junction held 7 bases outside the gene matches. CDR3 length equals 14 residues. Germline assignment: CDR1 GTSNPN and CDR2 SVGIG (reference sequence). Pooling covered second doses at about 4 or about 12 weeks. Only one count was recorded for this clone. No antigen is known for it. TCRdb keeps only in-frame clones here, not all; method: immunoSEQ multiplex PCR. There are about 77,000 clones in the sample; around 90% occur only once, and roughly 4.3% lies in the top ten. Findings and caveats of the study: The study identified only 6 or 7 AZD1222 recipients as seropositive at baseline. Breadth and depth of Spike-specific TCRs rose after two AZD1222 doses. The donor group comprised mostly white British people and more females; the analysis possibly underestimated clonal diversity.

The source is an adult who received the AZD1222 COVID-19 vaccine. Sequencing used peripheral blood, obtained 28 days after the second AZD1222 dose. The chain is built from TRBV30 and TRBJ1-4, with 7 bases lining up with TRBD1. DNA for the CDR3: TGTGCCTGGGCCGGACAGGTAGATAATGAAAAACTGTTTTTT. Translated: CAWAGQVDNEKLFF.